This T cell receptor (beta chain) was captured in a study of molecular identifiers for immune sequencing clone quantification. Background on the study: Sequencing covered four of five parts into which replicate RNA from about 21,000 or 97,000 naive CD8 cells was split. Study-wide results and caveats: Amid over 900,000 naive cells, spiked Jurkat TCR RNA from one cell was reportedly still detectable. Clonotypes topping 20 RNA copies carried over 98% of effector molecules but under 1% of naive ones.

This clonotype was counted ten times or more. The antigen is undetermined. Methods described previously, with TCR primers listed, were used for bulk TCR libraries. MiXCR was run by TCRdb on the PCR reads, yielding one entry per CDR3 protein. This table holds 490,000 or so distinct CDR3 sequences, 20% to 25% found once. This CDR3 region has 14 residues. CDR1 is LGHDT, CDR2 YNNKEL, per germline (reference sequence). Trimming at V came to 5 bases and at J to 8 bases, leaving 11 bases not matched to a gene. The sample comprised naive CD8+ T cells from blood, with Jurkat cell RNA spiked in. This sample's subset: FACS-sorted CD8+CD4-CCR7+CD45RA+ naive T cells. The V call is TRBV3-1, the J call TRBJ2-7, with 8 bases aligning to TRBD2. The TCR originated in a human donor in good health. Some libraries in this study had Jurkat cell RNA spiked in. The CDR3 region is CASSDPGLEVQQYF. CDR3 sequence (DNA): TGTGCCAGCAGCGACCCGGGACTAGAGGTACAGCAGTACTTC.